The sequence of this T cell receptor beta chain was determined in a study of cytotoxic CD8 clonotypes in ibrutinib-treated CLL. Study context: IGHV unmutated fewer than 18; relapsed/refractory 11; treatment-naive some 14.

Sequenced by immunoSEQ multiplex PCR; TCRdb stores in-frame clones only, minus some. Of 250,000 to 350,000 clones in the sample, around 69% were seen once. This sequence originates from a human donor with chronic lymphocytic leukemia. The sequenced sample was PBMCs, obtained at disease progression, from a patient treated with ibrutinib.

The CDR3 region is CASSQDSRTGHSYNEQFF. In nucleotides, the CDR3 is TGCGCCAGCAGCCAAGATTCGCGGACAGGGCATTCCTACAATGAGCAGTTCTTC. This chain connects TRBV4-1 to TRBJ2-1; 8 nucleotides line up with TRBD1. Germline V gene data show CDR1 as MGHRA and CDR2 as YSYEKL. The CDR3 contains 18 residues. V shed 0 bases, J shed 1 base, and the junction held 8 bases outside the gene matches.